This TCR beta chain was found in a study of shared clonotypes between healthy human individuals. Concerning this clone itself: The target antigen is unknown.

Study observations and caveats: Represented diversity (both genetic and exposure-history) was limited by the small number of donors.

The donors were adults (healthy and HIV-negative) with no recent acute infections or vaccinations. A split of CD4+ cells into CD45RA+ naive and CD45RA-negative memory subsets was performed. V gave up 2 bases and J gave up 0 bases, with 6 bases separating them. The CDR3 is 14 residues long. Germline CDR1 reads SGHRS; CDR2 reads YFSETQ. Method: immunoSEQ multiplex PCR; TCRdb's copy keeps in-frame clones and lacks some. The sample shows about a million clones, 76% of them seen only once. The rearrangement uses TRBV5-1 and TRBJ1-3; no firm D call. The sample was memory CD4+ T cells sorted from blood. Subset specified: CD45RA-negative fraction. The sequence was collected from a man between 18 and 29 years old in good health. CDR3 in amino acids: CASSFGSSGNTIYF. CDR3 DNA: TGCGCCAGCAGCTTCGGGTCCTCTGGAAACACCATATATTTT.